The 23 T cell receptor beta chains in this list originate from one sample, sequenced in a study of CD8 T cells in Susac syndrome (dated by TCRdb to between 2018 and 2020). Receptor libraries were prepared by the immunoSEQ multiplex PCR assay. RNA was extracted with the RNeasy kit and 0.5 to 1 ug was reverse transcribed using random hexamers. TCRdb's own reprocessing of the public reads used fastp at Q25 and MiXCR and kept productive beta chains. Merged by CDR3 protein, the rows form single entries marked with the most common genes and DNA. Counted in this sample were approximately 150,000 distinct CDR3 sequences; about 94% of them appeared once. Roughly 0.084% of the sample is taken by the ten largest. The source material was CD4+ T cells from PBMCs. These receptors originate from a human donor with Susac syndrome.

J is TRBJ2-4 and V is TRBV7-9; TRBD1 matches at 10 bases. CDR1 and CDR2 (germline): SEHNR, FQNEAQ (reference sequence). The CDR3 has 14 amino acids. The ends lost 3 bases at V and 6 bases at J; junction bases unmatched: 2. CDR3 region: CASSFRQGANIQYF. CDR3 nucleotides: TGTGCCAGCAGCTTCCGACAGGGGGCAAACATTCAGTACTTC.

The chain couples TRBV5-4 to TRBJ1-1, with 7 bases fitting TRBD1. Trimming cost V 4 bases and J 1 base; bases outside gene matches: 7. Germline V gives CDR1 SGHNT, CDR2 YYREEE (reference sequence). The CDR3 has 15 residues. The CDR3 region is CASSRGQAQNTEAFF. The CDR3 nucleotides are TGTGCCAGCAGCCGAGGACAGGCCCAGAACACTGAAGCTTTCTTT.

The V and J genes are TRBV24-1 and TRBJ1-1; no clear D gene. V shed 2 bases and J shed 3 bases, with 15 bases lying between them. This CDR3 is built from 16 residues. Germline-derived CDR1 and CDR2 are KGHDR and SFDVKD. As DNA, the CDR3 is TGTGCCACCAGTGATTCAGCTCGGGGAGGTCACACTGAAGCTTTCTTT. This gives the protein CATSDSARGGHTEAFF.

The CDR3 coding sequence is TGCAGCGCGAAAGTTCCGGGACTAGCGATCAACGAGCAGTACTTC. It translates to CSAKVPGLAINEQYF. The rearrangement joins TRBV29-1 to TRBJ2-7; 10 bases fit TRBD2. Germline CDR1 is SQVTM and CDR2 is ANQGSEA. The length of the CDR3 is 15 residues. The junction had 14 bases not matched to a gene; V was cut back by 7 bases and J by 5 bases.

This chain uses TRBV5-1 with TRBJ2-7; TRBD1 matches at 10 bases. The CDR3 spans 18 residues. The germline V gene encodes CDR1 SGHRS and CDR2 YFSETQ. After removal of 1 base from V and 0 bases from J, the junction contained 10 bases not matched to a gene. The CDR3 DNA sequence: TGCGCCAGCAGCTTGTGGTCTCGGACAGGGGGAAACTCCTACGAGCAGTACTTC. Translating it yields CASSLWSRTGGNSYEQYF.

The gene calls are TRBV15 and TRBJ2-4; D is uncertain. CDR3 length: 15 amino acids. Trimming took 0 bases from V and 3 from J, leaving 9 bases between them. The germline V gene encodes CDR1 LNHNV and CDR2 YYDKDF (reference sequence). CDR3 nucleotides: TGTGCCACCAGCAGAGATCCCGGTGGCAAAAACATTCAGTACTTC. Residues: CATSRDPGGKNIQYF.

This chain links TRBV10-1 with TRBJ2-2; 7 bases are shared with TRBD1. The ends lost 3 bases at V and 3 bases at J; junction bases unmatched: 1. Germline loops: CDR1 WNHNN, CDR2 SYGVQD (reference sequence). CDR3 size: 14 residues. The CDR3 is CASSDTGDTGELFF. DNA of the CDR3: TGCGCCAGCAGTGATACAGGGGACACCGGGGAGCTGTTTTTT.

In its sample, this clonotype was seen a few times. The CDR3 DNA reads TGCAGCGGTGGAGGGAATGAGCAGTTCTTC. Its protein product is CSGGGNEQFF. The chain recombines TRBV29-1 with TRBJ2-1; maybe TRBD2 (6 bases). Per germline, CDR1 SQVTM and CDR2 ANQGSEA. The CDR3 contains 10 residues. V lost 7 bases and J lost 7, with 8 bases in between.

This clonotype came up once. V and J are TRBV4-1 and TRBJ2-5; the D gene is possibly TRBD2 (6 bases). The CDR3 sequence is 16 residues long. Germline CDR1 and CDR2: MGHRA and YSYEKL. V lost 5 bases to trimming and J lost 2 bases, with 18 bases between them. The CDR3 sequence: CASSIPPGSGQETQYF. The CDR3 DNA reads TGCGCCAGCAGCATTCCCCCGGGTAGCGGACAAGAGACCCAGTACTTC.

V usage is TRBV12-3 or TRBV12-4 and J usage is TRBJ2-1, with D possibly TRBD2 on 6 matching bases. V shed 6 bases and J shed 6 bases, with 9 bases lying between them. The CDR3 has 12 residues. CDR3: CASSAGLNEQFF. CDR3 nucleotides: TGTGCCAGCAGCGCGGGGCTCAATGAGCAGTTCTTC.

The CDR3: CASSEVTGWSGANVLTF. The CDR3 DNA follows: TGTGCCAGCAGCGAAGTAACAGGTTGGTCTGGGGCCAACGTCCTGACTTTC. This chain uses TRBV9 with TRBJ2-6; the D gene is possibly TRBD1 (5 bases). V gave up 3 bases and J gave up 1 base, with 14 bases separating them. This CDR3 spans 17 amino acids. The germline CDR1 and CDR2 sequences are SGDLS and YYNGEE.

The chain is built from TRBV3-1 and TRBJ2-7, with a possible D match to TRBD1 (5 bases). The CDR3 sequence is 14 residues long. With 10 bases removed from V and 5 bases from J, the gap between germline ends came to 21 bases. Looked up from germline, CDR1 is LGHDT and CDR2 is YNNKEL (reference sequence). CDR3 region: CATRQGVFSDEQYF. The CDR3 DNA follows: TGTGCCACCAGGCAGGGTGTCTTTAGTGACGAGCAGTACTTC.

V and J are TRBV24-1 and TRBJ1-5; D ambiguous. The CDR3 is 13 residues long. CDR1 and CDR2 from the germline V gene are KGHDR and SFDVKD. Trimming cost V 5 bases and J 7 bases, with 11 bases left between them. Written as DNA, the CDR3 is TGTGCCACCAGTGCTACGGGAAACCAGCCCCAGCATTTT. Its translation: CATSATGNQPQHF.

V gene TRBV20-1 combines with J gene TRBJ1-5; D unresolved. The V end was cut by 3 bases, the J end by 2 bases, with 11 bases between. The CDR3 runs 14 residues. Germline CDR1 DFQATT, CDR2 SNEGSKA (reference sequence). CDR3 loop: CSASHYGGNQPQHF. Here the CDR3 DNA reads TGCAGTGCTAGCCACTATGGGGGCAATCAGCCCCAGCATTTT.

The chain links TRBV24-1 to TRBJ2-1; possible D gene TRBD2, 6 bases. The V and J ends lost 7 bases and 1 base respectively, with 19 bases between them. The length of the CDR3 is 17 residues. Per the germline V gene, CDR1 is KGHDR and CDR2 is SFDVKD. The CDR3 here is CATSFQRRGTSYNEQFF. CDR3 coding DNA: TGTGCCACCAGCTTCCAAAGGAGGGGCACATCCTACAATGAGCAGTTCTTC.

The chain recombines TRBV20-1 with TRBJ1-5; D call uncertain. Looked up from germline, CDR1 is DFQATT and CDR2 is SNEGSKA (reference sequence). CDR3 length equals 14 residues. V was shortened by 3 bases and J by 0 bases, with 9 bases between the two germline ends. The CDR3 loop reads CSASGAYSNQPQHF. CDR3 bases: TGCAGTGCTAGCGGTGCTTATAGCAATCAGCCCCAGCATTTT.

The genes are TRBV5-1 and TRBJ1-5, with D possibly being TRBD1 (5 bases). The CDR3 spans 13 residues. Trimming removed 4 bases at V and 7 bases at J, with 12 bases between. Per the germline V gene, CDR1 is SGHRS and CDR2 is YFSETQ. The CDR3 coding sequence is TGCGCCAGCAGCACGGAGGAGGGGCAGCCCCAGCATTTT. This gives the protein CASSTEEGQPQHF. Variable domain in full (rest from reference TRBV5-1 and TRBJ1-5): KAGVTQTPRYLIKTRGQQVTLSCSPISGHRSVSWYQQTPGQGLQFLFEYFSETQRNKGNFPGRFSGRQFSNSRSEMNVSTLELGDSALYLCASSTEEGQPQHFGDGTRLSIL.

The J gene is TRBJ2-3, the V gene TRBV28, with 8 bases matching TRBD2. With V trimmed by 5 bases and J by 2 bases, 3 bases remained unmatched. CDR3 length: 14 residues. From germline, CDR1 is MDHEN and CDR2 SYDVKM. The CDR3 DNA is TGTGCCAGCAGTCAAGCGGGAGCCACAGATACGCAGTATTTT. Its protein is CASSQAGATDTQYF.

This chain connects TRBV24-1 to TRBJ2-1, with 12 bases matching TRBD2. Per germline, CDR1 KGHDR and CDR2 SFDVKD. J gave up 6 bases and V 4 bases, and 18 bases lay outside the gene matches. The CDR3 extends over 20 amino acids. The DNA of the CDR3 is TGTGCCACCAGTGAACGGCCGGGACTAGCGGGTCGGAGGGCCCCCAATGAGCAGTTCTTC. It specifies CATSERPGLAGRRAPNEQFF.

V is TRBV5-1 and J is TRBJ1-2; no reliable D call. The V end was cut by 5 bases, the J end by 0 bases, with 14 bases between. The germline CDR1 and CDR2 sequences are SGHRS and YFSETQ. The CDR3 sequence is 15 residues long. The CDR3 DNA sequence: TGCGCCAGCAGGGACTCACCCCAATCTAACTATGGCTACACCTTC. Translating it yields CASRDSPQSNYGYTF.

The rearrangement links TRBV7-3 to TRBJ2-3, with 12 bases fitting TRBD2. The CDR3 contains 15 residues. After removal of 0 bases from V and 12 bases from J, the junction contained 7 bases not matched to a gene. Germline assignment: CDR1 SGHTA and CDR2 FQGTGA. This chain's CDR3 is CASSLTSLAGGLQYF. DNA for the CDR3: TGTGCCAGCAGCTTAACATCGCTAGCGGGAGGGCTTCAGTATTTT.

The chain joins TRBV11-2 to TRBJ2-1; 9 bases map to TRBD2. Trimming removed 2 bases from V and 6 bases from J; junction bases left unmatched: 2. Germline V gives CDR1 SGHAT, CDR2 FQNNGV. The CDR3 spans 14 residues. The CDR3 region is CASSLWRGGNEQFF. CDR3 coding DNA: TGTGCCAGCAGCTTATGGCGGGGGGGCAATGAGCAGTTCTTC.

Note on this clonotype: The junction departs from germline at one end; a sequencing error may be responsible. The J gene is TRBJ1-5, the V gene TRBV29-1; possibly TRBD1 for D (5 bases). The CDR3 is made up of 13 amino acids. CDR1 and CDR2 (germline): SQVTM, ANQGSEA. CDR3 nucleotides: TGCAGCGCCAGGGACGGTAGCCATCAGCCCCAGCATTTT. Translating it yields CSARDGSHQPQHF.